This TCR beta chain was captured in a study of T cells in Graves' hyperthyroidism and ophthalmopathy. In its sample, this clonotype was seen many times. Its antigen is not known. Germline CDR1 reads SGHTA; CDR2 reads FQGTGA. The CDR3 is made up of 14 amino acids. Trimming removed 1 base at V and 7 bases at J, with 8 bases between. Study-level results: The model identified upcoming ophthalmopathy a median 6.5 months ahead of onset. Ophthalmopathy was separated from stable hyperthyroidism by a 13 V-J model.

What was amplified from RNA transcripts were TCR beta CDR3 regions. The HTBI primer set drove a first-round RT-PCR of the TCR CDR3. TCRdb reprocessed the multiplex PCR reads via MiXCR and lists one record per CDR3 protein. The sample has nearly 250,000 distinct CDR3 sequences, approximately 24% seen once. Clinical symptoms, serum thyroxine and TRAb, thyroid ultrasound and orbital computed tomography were used for the diagnoses. Sequencing was done on a sample of blood. This chain uses TRBV7-3 with TRBJ1-6, with unresolved D. This TCR derives from a middle-aged woman with Graves' ophthalmopathy. The CDR3 bases are TGTGCCAGCAGCTTAAGCCCCCGGAATTCACCCCTCCACTTT. Translating gives CASSLSPRNSPLHF.